These 23 T cell receptor beta chains originate from one sample sequenced in a study of cytomegalovirus exposure and HLA in healthy donors. Primers: 60 Vbeta forward and 13 Jbeta reverse. Profiling relied on immunoSEQ multiplex PCR, and the TCRdb table lists in-frame clones only, not all of them. The sample holds around 140,000 clones; 72% are singletons and the top ten take 4.2%. Sequenced sample: PBMCs. These receptors all stem from a man aged 50-59 years in good health and CMV-seropositive.

This clone was seen only once. The chain couples TRBV19 to TRBJ2-5; tentatively, D is TRBD2 (6 bases). This CDR3 comprises 14 residues. CDR1 and CDR2 from the germline V gene are LNHDA and SQIVND (reference sequence). V lost 2 bases and J lost 1, with 8 bases in between. The CDR3 region has the DNA TGTGCCAGTAGTATAACGGGGGTCCAAGAGACCCAGTACTTC. Protein sequence: CASSITGVQETQYF.

As to this clone: Other DNA variants within this sample encode the same CDR3. V gene TRBV4-1 combines with J gene TRBJ2-7; D gene ambiguous. The CDR3 loop spans 15 amino acids. The germline V gene encodes CDR1 MGHRA and CDR2 YSYEKL. V shed 1 base and J shed 0 bases, with 10 bases lying between them. The CDR3 sequence is CASSQGLADSYEQYF. In DNA form, the CDR3 reads TGCGCCAGCAGCCAAGGGCTGGCAGACTCCTACGAGCAGTACTTC.

V usage is TRBV5-1 and J usage is TRBJ1-3; D is perhaps TRBD1 (6 bases). V lost 2 bases and J lost 0, with 12 bases in between. Germline CDR1 and CDR2: SGHRS and YFSETQ. The CDR3 is made up of 16 amino acids. The CDR3 region has the DNA TGCGCCAGCAGCTTAACTACAGGGTCCTCTGGAAACACCATATATTTT. It translates to CASSLTTGSSGNTIYF.

Comment on this clone: An end of the junction differs from the germline gene, which may be a read error. The chain couples TRBV12-5 to TRBJ2-1, with D possibly matching TRBD1 (6 bases). The CDR3 is 11 amino acids. Germline CDR1 and CDR2: LGHNT and FRNRAP. The chain's CDR3 is CASGWRQGSVF. The CDR3 nucleotides are TGTGCTAGTGGTTGGCGGCAGGGGTCGGTCTTC.

This clone showed up many times. The chain is built from TRBV10-3 and TRBJ2-7; tentatively, D is TRBD2 (6 bases). The length of the CDR3 is 11 residues. Germline CDR1 ENHRY, CDR2 SYGVKD. Trimming took 6 bases from V and 5 from J, leaving 8 bases between them. The CDR3 sequence is CAISGGNEQYF. CDR3 DNA sequence: TGTGCCATCAGCGGAGGGAACGAGCAGTACTTC.

This clone was seen at least ten times. The chain joins TRBV4-1 to TRBJ1-2, with TRBD1 as a possible D gene (5 bases). The V and J ends lost 4 bases and 8 bases respectively, with 17 bases between them. This CDR3 contains 14 residues. The germline V gene has CDR1 MGHRA and CDR2 YSYEKL. For the CDR3, the DNA is TGCGCCAGCAGCCCGACAGAAAACGATCCGGGCTACACCTTC. It encodes CASSPTENDPGYTF.

This chain uses TRBV25-1 with TRBJ2-5; D is unresolved. CDR1 is MGHDK, CDR2 SYGVNS, per germline. The CDR3 covers 14 residues. V gave up 4 bases and J gave up 3 bases, with 12 bases separating them. CDR3 in amino acids: CASSGHSKKETQYF. CDR3 DNA: TGTGCCAGCAGTGGGCACAGCAAAAAAGAGACCCAGTACTTC. The full variable domain, rest sourced from reference TRBV25-1 and TRBJ2-5, is EADIYQTPRYLVIGTGKKITLECSQTMGHDKMYWYQQDPGMELHLIHYSYGVNSTEKGDLSSESTVSRIRTEHFPLTLESARPSHTSQYLCASSGHSKKETQYFGPGTRLLVL.

This clone appeared a few times. The V call is TRBV5-5, the J call TRBJ2-2; D gene uncertain. Germline V gives CDR1 SGHKS, CDR2 YYEKEE (reference sequence). The CDR3 sequence is 12 residues long. V shed 4 bases and J shed 7 bases, with 8 bases lying between them. This CDR3 reads CASSPRVGELFF. For the CDR3, the DNA is TGTGCCAGCAGCCCTCGAGTCGGGGAGCTGTTTTTT.

This clone was recorded once. This rearrangement joins TRBV7-3 to TRBJ2-7, with D maybe TRBD2 (5 bases). The germline V gene has CDR1 SGHTA and CDR2 FQGTGA. V lost 8 bases and J lost 1, with 12 bases in between. This CDR3 has 13 residues. The CDR3 reads CASAGSKSYEQYF. The CDR3 coding sequence is TGTGCCAGCGCTGGGAGCAAGTCCTACGAGCAGTACTTC.

The genes are TRBV18 and TRBJ2-5; no clear D gene. Germline CDR1 is KGHSH and CDR2 is LQKENI. Trimming stripped 6 bases from V and 4 bases from J, with 3 bases between. The length of the CDR3 is 10 residues. CDR3 protein: CASSRETQYF. CDR3 sequence (DNA): TGTGCCAGCTCTCGAGAGACCCAGTACTTC.

The chain has TRBV2 and TRBJ2-1; a possible D gene is TRBD1 (7 bases). Germline CDR1 reads SNHLY; CDR2 reads FYNNEI. Deletions cut 7 bases from V and 10 bases from J, with 23 bases between. This CDR3 is 15 amino acids long. CDR3 DNA sequence: TGTGCCAGCAAAGGGGAGGAGGGGGCCGGACTAGAGCAGTTCTTC. Translated: CASKGEEGAGLEQFF.

The chain employs TRBV6-5 and TRBJ2-1; 12 bases line up with TRBD2. The CDR3 loop spans 14 amino acids. Germline values: CDR1 MNHEY, CDR2 SVGAGI. V gave up 5 bases and J gave up 9 bases; unmatched junction bases: 5. CDR3 nucleotides: TGTGCCAGCAGTCCCCGACTAGCGGGGGTTGAGCAGTTCTTC. Encoded protein: CASSPRLAGVEQFF.

The gene calls are TRBV29-1 and TRBJ1-1; D remains ambiguous. The germline V gene encodes CDR1 SQVTM and CDR2 ANQGSEA. Between the trimmed V and J ends, which lost 5 bases and 7 bases, there was a span of 17 bases. This CDR3 region has 13 residues. CDR3 DNA: TGCAGCGTTCCCCACCTCCGTGGCCGTGAAGCTTTCTTT. Residues: CSVPHLRGREAFF.

The gene calls are TRBV6-6 and TRBJ2-7; 8 bases are a match to TRBD2. J lost 6 bases, V lost 5 bases, and 12 bases had no gene match. CDR1 and CDR2 (germline): MNHNY, SVGAGI (reference sequence). This CDR3 region has 15 residues. For the CDR3, the DNA is TGTGCCAGCAGTCTACAAACAGCGGGAGTCGGCGAGCAGTACTTC. It codes for CASSLQTAGVGEQYF.

This chain uses TRBV25-1 with TRBJ2-6, with no clear D. Germline-derived CDR1 and CDR2 are MGHDK and SYGVNS. V lost 1 base, J lost 0 bases, and 7 bases lay in between. The CDR3 totals 16 residues. CDR3 residues: CASSEFGSSGANVLTF. CDR3 coding DNA: TGTGCCAGCAGTGAATTCGGTAGCTCTGGGGCCAACGTCCTGACTTTC.

The chain employs TRBV7-2 and TRBJ2-7; the D gene is possibly TRBD1 (8 bases). This CDR3 comprises 14 residues. Per the germline V gene, CDR1 is SGHTA and CDR2 is FQGNSA. V lost 5 bases and J 4 bases, leaving 15 bases between the germline ends. The CDR3 reads CASSDRGGSYEQYF. The CDR3 coding sequence is TGTGCCAGCAGCGACAGGGGAGGGAGTTACGAGCAGTACTTC. The entire variable domain, with the rest obtained from reference TRBV7-2 and TRBJ2-7, is as follows: GAGVSQSPSNKVTEKGKDVELRCDPISGHTALYWYRQSLGQGLEFLIYFQGNSAPDKSGLPSDRFSAERTGGSVSTLTIQRTQQEDSAVYLCASSDRGGSYEQYFGPGTRLTVT.

The V call is TRBV27, the J call TRBJ2-5; 14 positions match TRBD2. V dropped 8 bases and J dropped 4; count of bases not matched to a gene: 6. This CDR3 is built from 15 residues. Per germline, CDR1 MNHEY and CDR2 SMNVEV (reference sequence). CDR3 sequence (DNA): TGTGCCAGCCGGCTAGGGACTAGCGGGGGAGAGACCCAGTACTTC. Residues: CASRLGTSGGETQYF.

This chain joins TRBV25-1 and TRBJ2-1; tentatively, D is TRBD2 (7 bases). In germline, CDR1 is MGHDK, CDR2 SYGVNS. This CDR3 comprises 17 residues. V lost 2 bases, J lost 9 bases, and 23 bases lay in between. The CDR3: CASSEGGAGRRGSEQFF. CDR3 coding DNA: TGTGCCAGCAGTGAAGGGGGGGCTGGAAGGAGAGGCAGTGAGCAGTTCTTC.

This rearrangement joins TRBV7-9 to TRBJ1-3, with D possibly being TRBD1 (6 bases). V was clipped by 5 bases and J by 4 bases, with 12 bases between them. The CDR3 is 14 residues long. CDR1 is SEHNR, CDR2 FQNEAQ, per germline (reference sequence). The chain's CDR3 is CASSITGQGNTIYF. CDR3 sequence (DNA): TGTGCCAGCAGCATAACGGGACAAGGAAACACCATATATTTT.

The V call is TRBV11-3, the J call TRBJ1-1; TRBD1 matches at 8 bases. V gave up 5 bases and J gave up 0 bases; unmatched junction bases: 2. CDR3 length: 14 amino acids. Germline loops: CDR1 SGHNT, CDR2 YENEEA. In nucleotides, the CDR3 is TGTGCCAGCAGCGCCAGGGGGCTGAACACTGAAGCTTTCTTT. Protein product: CASSARGLNTEAFF.

This clone was found once. The chain joins TRBV10-3 to TRBJ1-1; perhaps TRBD1 as D (6 bases). The germline V and J ends were trimmed by 3 bases and 0 bases, with 11 bases remaining between them. In germline, CDR1 is ENHRY, CDR2 SYGVKD. The CDR3 has 15 residues. CDR3 sequence (DNA): TGTGCCATCAGTGAAGGGGCAGGGGTGAACACTGAAGCTTTCTTT. Translated: CAISEGAGVNTEAFF.

In this sample, this clone is medium-sized. The J gene is TRBJ1-1, the V gene TRBV4-3; weak D call: TRBD1 (5 bases). The CDR3 is 16 amino acids. Germline CDR1 LGHNA, CDR2 YSLEER. V dropped 1 base and J dropped 0 bases, with 12 bases sitting between them. CDR3 residues: CASSQGLGHMNTEAFF. The CDR3, as DNA: TGCGCCAGCAGCCAAGGCCTTGGACATATGAACACTGAAGCTTTCTTT.

In this sample, this clone turned up a few times. The V and J genes are TRBV2 and TRBJ2-4; D gene uncertain. In germline, CDR1 is SNHLY, CDR2 FYNNEI. V lost 4 bases and J lost 6, with 7 bases in between. The CDR3 is 12 amino acids. The CDR3 nucleotides read TGTGCCAGCAGTGTGCAGTCAAACATTCAGTACTTC. Its translation: CASSVQSNIQYF. Full variable domain (rest looked up from reference TRBV2 and TRBJ2-4): EPEVTQTPSHQVTQMGQEVILRCVPISNHLYFYWYRQILGQKVEFLVSFYNNEISEKSEIFDDQFSVERPDGSNFTLKIRSTKLEDSAMYFCASSVQSNIQYFGAGTRLSVL.